The 11 T cell receptor beta chains below come from one sample, sequenced in a study of T cell clonotyping in hematopoietic cell transplantation. This table comes from immunoSEQ multiplex PCR, and its TCRdb copy is limited to in-frame clones, with some not included. The sample records about 27,000 clones, 90% to 96% being singletons. The sequenced sample was peripheral blood mononuclear cells. The receptors derive from a man between 45 and 60 years old in good health. Some clones in this sample may be carry-over from other donors' samples.

The CDR3 coding sequence is TGTGCCAGCTCACCCTCAACGGGCCAGCCCCAGCATTTT. The encoded protein is CASSPSTGQPQHF. The chain links TRBV18 to TRBJ1-5; D call uncertain. The CDR3 is made up of 13 amino acids. CDR1 is KGHSH and CDR2 is LQKENI in the germline V gene. Trimming pared 3 bases from V and 7 bases from J, leaving 10 bases between.

The chain combines TRBV5-1 with TRBJ1-1; no clear D gene. CDR3 length equals 14 residues. The germline CDR1 and CDR2 sequences are SGHRS and YFSETQ. The V end was cut by 0 bases, the J end by 12 bases, with 18 bases between. Here the CDR3 reads CASSLGSEARSTFF. For the CDR3, the DNA is TGCGCCAGCAGCTTGGGGTCGGAGGCCAGGTCTACTTTCTTT.

The rearrangement links TRBV14 to TRBJ2-7, with D uncertain. The CDR3 totals 14 residues. Trimming cost V 1 base and J 0 bases, with 7 bases left between them. Germline values: CDR1 SGHDN, CDR2 FVKESK. CDR3 nucleotides: TGTGCCAGCAGCCAAGGGCAGAACTCCTACGAGCAGTACTTC. Its protein is CASSQGQNSYEQYF. Full variable domain (rest looked up from reference TRBV14 and TRBJ2-7): EAGVTQFPSHSVIEKGQTVTLRCDPISGHDNLYWYRRVMGKEIKFLLHFVKESKQDESGMPNNRFLAERTGGTYSTLKVQPAELEDSGVYFCASSQGQNSYEQYFGPGTRLTVT.

The chain joins TRBV14 to TRBJ2-7, with D unclear. Germline V gene lookup returns CDR1 SGHDN and CDR2 FVKESK. Trimming cost V 5 bases and J 3 bases, with 11 bases left between them. The CDR3 is 13 amino acids. CDR3 sequence: CASSNHNYYEQYF. The CDR3, as DNA: TGTGCCAGCAGCAACCACAATTACTACGAGCAGTACTTC.

This chain uses TRBV6-1 with TRBJ2-7, with D possibly matching TRBD1 (6 bases). The germline V gene encodes CDR1 MNHNS and CDR2 SASEGT. V lost 6 bases to trimming and J lost 6 bases, with 21 bases between them. This CDR3 is 15 amino acids long. The CDR3 DNA follows: TGTGCCAGCAGGGACGACAGGACCGGGATGGGCGAGCAGTACTTC. It is translated as CASRDDRTGMGEQYF.

The chain is built from TRBV6-5 and TRBJ1-1; 10 positions match TRBD1. Trimming at V came to 6 bases and at J to 1 base, leaving 5 bases not matched to a gene. The CDR3 runs to 15 residues. CDR1 and CDR2 (germline): MNHEY, SVGAGI. The CDR3 here is CASRRQGAGNTEAFF. The DNA of the CDR3 is TGTGCCAGCAGGCGACAGGGGGCGGGGAACACTGAAGCTTTCTTT.

The V and J genes are TRBV9 and TRBJ2-5, with 10 nucleotides matching TRBD2. CDR3 length: 15 amino acids. Looked up from germline, CDR1 is SGDLS and CDR2 is YYNGEE. Trimming removed 7 bases from V and 5 bases from J; junction bases left unmatched: 11. CDR3 in amino acids: CASSGIAGGSETQYF. CDR3 coding DNA: TGTGCCAGCTCGGGCATAGCGGGGGGATCGGAGACCCAGTACTTC.

J is TRBJ1-2 and V is TRBV29-1; no definite D call. The CDR3 consists of 17 residues. Trimming left V 0 bases short and J 5 bases short, with 22 bases between. Per the germline V gene, CDR1 is SQVTM and CDR2 is ANQGSEA. In DNA, the CDR3 is TGCAGCGTTGAAGATCCTCCAGAACGACGCCCACTATATGGCTACACCTTC. This gives the protein CSVEDPPERRPLYGYTF.

This rearrangement joins TRBV30 to TRBJ1-5; D uncertain. Germline-derived CDR1 and CDR2 are GTSNPN and SVGIG (reference sequence). There are 13 residues in the CDR3. Trimming pared 6 bases from V and 1 base from J, leaving 10 bases between. The CDR3 DNA sequence: TGTGCCTGCGCCCTGGGGAGCAATCAGCCCCAGCATTTT. Amino acid sequence: CACALGSNQPQHF.

This clone was seen once. The genes are TRBV11-3 and TRBJ1-1, with 7 bases identical to TRBD1. The trim removed 2 bases at V and 0 bases at J, leaving 0 bases unmatched. Germline V gene sequence: CDR1 SGHNT, CDR2 YENEEA. This CDR3 is 14 amino acids long. CDR3 sequence reads: CASSLTGVNTEAFF. CDR3 nucleotides: TGTGCCAGCAGCTTAACAGGGGTGAACACTGAAGCTTTCTTT.

The rearrangement links TRBV11-2 to TRBJ1-2, with D perhaps matching TRBD1 (5 bases). The CDR3 is 16 residues long. Trimming removed 0 bases at V and 0 bases at J, with 11 bases between. Germline-derived CDR1 and CDR2 are SGHAT and FQNNGV. The CDR3 DNA follows: TGTGCCAGCAGCTTAGATATGAGGGACTCTAACTATGGCTACACCTTC. Amino acid sequence: CASSLDMRDSNYGYTF. Variable domain in full (rest from reference TRBV11-2 and TRBJ1-2): EAGVAQSPRYKIIEKRQSVAFWCNPISGHATLYWYQQILGQGPKLLIQFQNNGVVDDSQLPKDRFSAERLKGVDSTLKIQPAKLEDSAVYLCASSLDMRDSNYGYTFGSGTRLTVV.